What follows are 31 T cell receptor beta chains derived from one specimen sequenced in a study of siplizumab effects on memory and regulatory T cells. TCRdb's table, derived via immunoSEQ multiplex PCR, lists solely in-frame clones and lacks some. The sample contains some 100,000 clones, 93% of which appear only once. Sequencing was carried out using CD8+ T cells sorted from blood. The origin of the receptors is a human donor in good health.

This sequence joins TRBV6-5 and TRBJ1-1; TRBD1 might be the D (5 bases). The CDR3 consists of 14 residues. V shed 4 bases and J shed 0 bases, with 9 bases lying between them. Germline assignment: CDR1 MNHEY and CDR2 SVGAGI. CDR3 sequence (DNA): TGTGCCAGCAGTTGGACACAAGTGAACACTGAAGCTTTCTTT. It translates to CASSWTQVNTEAFF.

The chain uses TRBV7-8 and TRBJ2-7; the D gene is possibly TRBD2 (6 bases). Trimming pared 0 bases from V and 3 bases from J, leaving 18 bases between. Germline loops: CDR1 SGHVS, CDR2 FQNEAQ. The CDR3 has 17 amino acids. The CDR3 nucleotides read TGTGCCAGCAGCTTAGCGACCTGGGGGGTGACTCACTACGAGCAGTACTTC. Encoded protein: CASSLATWGVTHYEQYF.

The chain links TRBV4-1 to TRBJ2-5; the D gene is possibly TRBD1 (5 bases). From germline, CDR1 is MGHRA and CDR2 YSYEKL. The CDR3 loop spans 13 amino acids. Trimming removed 4 bases from V and 6 bases from J, with 12 bases in between. CDR3 sequence (DNA): TGCGCCAGCAGCCGACCGGACACAAAGACCCAGTACTTC. It yields the protein CASSRPDTKTQYF.

V gene TRBV5-1 combines with J gene TRBJ2-3; TRBD1 might be the D (6 bases). Looked up from germline, CDR1 is SGHRS and CDR2 is YFSETQ. The CDR3 is 13 residues long. V was shortened by 2 bases and J by 4 bases, with 8 bases between the two germline ends. CDR3 loop: CASSFEGADTQYF. CDR3 bases: TGCGCCAGCAGCTTTGAGGGGGCAGATACGCAGTATTTT.

This clone has just one count. The chain is built from TRBV9 and TRBJ1-2, with unresolved D. V was pared by 4 bases and J by 6 bases, with 13 bases between. Germline values: CDR1 SGDLS, CDR2 YYNGEE. The CDR3 is 13 residues long. The CDR3 nucleotides are TGTGCCAGCAGCCTAAGCGGCCCCAATGGCTACACCTTC. This codes for CASSLSGPNGYTF.

The chain joins TRBV6-5 to TRBJ2-4; unclear D gene. The CDR3 runs 10 residues. Per germline, CDR1 MNHEY and CDR2 SVGAGI. Trimming cost V 5 bases and J 8 bases, with 4 bases left between them. The CDR3 loop is CASSDYIQYF. DNA for the CDR3: TGTGCCAGCAGTGATTACATTCAGTACTTC.

In nucleotides, the CDR3 is TGTGCCAGCAGTTTACGGGGTGGCAATCAGCCCCAGCATTTT. This translates into CASSLRGGNQPQHF. The chain carries TRBV27 and TRBJ1-5; D remains ambiguous. V was clipped by 2 bases and J by 2 bases, with 7 bases between them. This CDR3 spans 14 amino acids. The germline gives CDR1 MNHEY, CDR2 SMNVEV (reference sequence).

The V call is TRBV9, the J call TRBJ2-7; perhaps D is TRBD1 or TRBD2 (5 bases each). The ends were cut back, 4 bases at V and 3 bases at J, with 20 bases in the middle. Germline V gene lookup returns CDR1 SGDLS and CDR2 YYNGEE. The CDR3 spans 16 residues. CDR3 in DNA: TGTGCCAGCAGCCCGTTCCGGGACGGAGTTTACTACGAGCAGTACTTC. It is translated as CASSPFRDGVYYEQYF.

The V and J genes are TRBV2 and TRBJ2-3; either TRBD1 or TRBD2 may supply D (6 bases each). Germline-derived CDR1 and CDR2 are SNHLY and FYNNEI. CDR3 length equals 15 residues. The V end was cut by 7 bases, the J end by 0 bases, with 14 bases between. The CDR3 nucleotides read TGTGCCAGCATTTGGGGGGCAGCTAGCACAGATACGCAGTATTTT. Protein sequence: CASIWGAASTDTQYF.

The chain combines TRBV9 with TRBJ2-1, with 10 positions matching TRBD2. Germline V gene lookup returns CDR1 SGDLS and CDR2 YYNGEE. There are 15 residues in the CDR3. J gave up 4 bases and V 3 bases, and 4 bases lay outside the gene matches. CDR3 region: CASSASGGQYNEQFF. CDR3 bases: TGTGCCAGCAGCGCTAGCGGGGGACAATACAATGAGCAGTTCTTC.

This chain joins TRBV9 and TRBJ1-4, with 10 nucleotides matching TRBD1. This CDR3 is 15 amino acids long. Germline values: CDR1 SGDLS, CDR2 YYNGEE. V shed 4 bases, J shed 8 bases, and the junction held 8 bases outside the gene matches. The CDR3 DNA sequence: TGTGCCAGCAGCTTCCAGGGACAGGGGATAGAAAAACTGTTTTTT. Its protein is CASSFQGQGIEKLFF.

The chain combines TRBV19 with TRBJ1-2; D is unclear. The CDR3 contains 13 residues. V shed 3 bases and J shed 8 bases, with 13 bases lying between them. Germline-derived CDR1 and CDR2 are LNHDA and SQIVND (reference sequence). In DNA, the CDR3 is TGTGCCAGTAGTATCGGAGCTGGGGTCGGCTACACCTTC. Translated, it gives CASSIGAGVGYTF.

The chain links TRBV5-6 to TRBJ1-4; 8 nucleotides agree with TRBD1. V gave up 0 bases and J gave up 5 bases; unmatched junction bases: 0. In germline, CDR1 is SGHDT, CDR2 YYEEEE. This CDR3 is built from 14 residues. CDR3 DNA: TGTGCCAGCAGCTTGGGGACAGGGAATGAAAAACTGTTTTTT. It codes for CASSLGTGNEKLFF.

The V call is TRBV7-6, the J call TRBJ2-1, with 7 bases matching TRBD1. CDR1 SGHVS and CDR2 FNYEAQ come from the germline V gene. The CDR3 contains 15 residues. The trim removed 5 bases at V and 0 bases at J, leaving 4 bases unmatched. The DNA of the CDR3 is TGTGCCAGCAGCACACCAGGGGGCTCCTACAATGAGCAGTTCTTC. Translated, it gives CASSTPGGSYNEQFF. The complete variable domain, with remaining parts taken from reference TRBV7-6 and TRBJ2-1, reads GAGVSQSPRYKVTKRGQDVALRCDPISGHVSLYWYRQALGQGPEFLTYFNYEAQQDKSGLPNDRFSAERPEGSISTLTIQRTEQRDSAMYRCASSTPGGSYNEQFFGPGTRLTVL.

The V call is TRBV9, the J call TRBJ2-2, with 10 bases matching TRBD1. The ends lost 3 bases at V and 4 bases at J; junction bases unmatched: 6. This CDR3 region has 16 residues. CDR1 and CDR2 (germline): SGDLS, YYNGEE. Here the CDR3 reads CASSGRGTGATGELFF. DNA for the CDR3: TGTGCCAGCAGCGGGAGGGGGACAGGGGCCACCGGGGAGCTGTTTTTT.

The chain carries TRBV7-8 and TRBJ1-5; the D gene is possibly TRBD1 (5 bases). The V end lost 5 bases, the J end lost 0 bases, and 17 bases lay between the germline ends. From germline, CDR1 is SGHVS and CDR2 FQNEAQ. The CDR3 contains 17 residues. CDR3 in amino acids: CASSPGRGGISNQPQHF. For the CDR3, the DNA is TGTGCCAGCAGCCCCGGCCGGGGGGGGATTAGCAATCAGCCCCAGCATTTT.

J is TRBJ2-7 and V is TRBV30; no definite D call. V was pared by 2 bases and J by 3 bases, with 8 bases between. This CDR3 region has 12 residues. Germline CDR1 is GTSNPN and CDR2 is SVGIG (reference sequence). Here the CDR3 reads CAWSLVDYEQYF. The CDR3 DNA sequence: TGTGCCTGGAGTTTGGTAGACTACGAGCAGTACTTC.

The chain uses TRBV5-1 and TRBJ2-7; weak D call: TRBD1 (5 bases). The CDR3 loop spans 14 amino acids. Germline lookup yields CDR1 SGHRS and CDR2 YFSETQ. Deletions cut 2 bases from V and 6 bases from J, with 15 bases between. DNA of the CDR3: TGCGCCAGCAGCTTTGAATCAGGGTCAGGCGAGCAGTACTTC. Its protein product is CASSFESGSGEQYF.

The V and J genes are TRBV7-3 and TRBJ1-1, with a weak D call TRBD1 (5 bases). CDR3 length equals 17 residues. V was clipped by 0 bases and J by 2 bases, with 16 bases between them. CDR1 and CDR2 from the germline V gene are SGHTA and FQGTGA. CDR3 in amino acids: CASSLTRLRGENTEAFF. CDR3 DNA: TGTGCCAGCAGCTTAACCCGTCTGAGGGGCGAAAACACTGAAGCTTTCTTT.

This rearrangement joins TRBV19 to TRBJ1-6; D remains unclear. From germline, CDR1 is LNHDA and CDR2 SQIVND (reference sequence). Deletions cut 3 bases from V and 3 bases from J, with 12 bases between. This CDR3 comprises 16 residues. The CDR3 loop is CASSIPGESYNSPLHF. As DNA, the CDR3 is TGTGCCAGTAGTATCCCGGGAGAGAGCTATAATTCACCCCTCCACTTT.

The chain has TRBV19 and TRBJ1-5; TRBD1 matches 7 bases. Germline V gene sequence: CDR1 LNHDA, CDR2 SQIVND (reference sequence). The CDR3 totals 13 residues. J lost 3 bases, V lost 8 bases, and 4 bases had no gene match. As DNA, the CDR3 is TGTGCCAGTCTCGGACAGGTCAATCAGCCCCAGCATTTT. Protein sequence: CASLGQVNQPQHF. Combining the CDR3 with reference TRBV19 and TRBJ1-5 gives the whole variable domain DGGITQSPKYLFRKEGQNVTLSCEQNLNHDAMYWYRQDPGQGLRLIYYSQIVNDFQKGDIAEGYSVSREKKESFPLTVTSAQKNPTAFYLCASLGQVNQPQHFGDGTRLSIL.

As regards this clone: The junction departs from germline at one end; a sequencing error may be responsible. This rearrangement joins TRBV5-8 to TRBJ2-3; TRBD2 matches 8 bases. Looked up from germline, CDR1 is SGHTS and CDR2 is YDEGEE. The CDR3 is 12 residues long. CDR3: CASSLGREASPF. The CDR3 DNA sequence: TGTGCCAGCAGCTTGGGGCGGGAGGCATCCCCTTTT.

V gene TRBV29-1 combines with J gene TRBJ2-2; 12 positions match TRBD2. The CDR3 has 14 residues. Germline V CDR1 and CDR2: SQVTM, ANQGSEA. Unmatched junction bases numbered 4, after V lost 6 bases and J lost 5 bases. As DNA, the CDR3 is TGCAGCGTCCTAGCGGGAGGGCCGACCGGGGAGCTGTTTTTT. It specifies CSVLAGGPTGELFF.

For the CDR3, the DNA is TGCAGCGTCCCGGGACTAGCGGGAGGAGATACGCAGTATTTT. This encodes CSVPGLAGGDTQYF. The V call is TRBV29-1, the J call TRBJ2-3; 15 bases are shared with TRBD2. The ends lost 6 bases at V and 5 bases at J; junction bases unmatched: 3. Germline V CDR1 and CDR2: SQVTM, ANQGSEA. CDR3 length: 14 amino acids.

The chain recombines TRBV7-9 with TRBJ2-7, with TRBD1 matching 7 bases. Germline CDR1 SEHNR, CDR2 FQNEAQ (reference sequence). V lost 7 bases and J lost 5; bases outside the gene matches: 8. The CDR3 length is 13 residues. The CDR3 DNA follows: TGTGCCAGCAACAGCGGACAGGACGACGAGCAGTACTTC. This gives the protein CASNSGQDDEQYF.

The chain couples TRBV21-1 to TRBJ1-5; the table's D gene call, TRBD1, was not cross checked with the DNA. TRBV21-1 is deemed a pseudogene. This CDR3 has 15 residues. CDR3 sequence: CASSNHRGGNQPQHF. The DNA for the CDR3 is TGTGCCAGCAGCAATCACAGGGGTGGCAATCAGCCCCAGCATTTT.

This clone was seen only once. The genes are TRBV19 and TRBJ2-1; D might be TRBD1 (5 bases). This CDR3 contains 15 residues. The V gene's germline CDR1 is LNHDA and CDR2 SQIVND (reference sequence). Trimming removed 1 base at V and 6 bases at J, with 13 bases between. The CDR3 nucleotides read TGTGCCAGTAGTATAGGACAGAACTATATCAATGAGCAGTTCTTC. Protein sequence: CASSIGQNYINEQFF.

This clone was seen only a few times. The J gene is TRBJ1-1, the V gene TRBV20-1; a weak D match, TRBD1 (5 bases). The CDR3 runs to 11 residues. CDR1 DFQATT and CDR2 SNEGSKA come from the germline V gene (reference sequence). V lost 2 bases and J lost 5, with 6 bases in between. The CDR3 loop is CSARQGTEAFF. As DNA, the CDR3 is TGCAGTGCTAGACAGGGAACTGAAGCTTTCTTT.

V usage is TRBV5-5 and J usage is TRBJ2-5, with a tentative D call TRBD1 (6 bases). The CDR3 consists of 15 residues. CDR1 and CDR2 (germline): SGHKS, YYEKEE (reference sequence). V lost 4 bases and J 0 bases, leaving 13 bases between the germline ends. The CDR3 sequence: CASSGKWTDQETQYF. The CDR3 DNA sequence: TGTGCCAGCAGCGGGAAGTGGACAGACCAAGAGACCCAGTACTTC.

The chain links TRBV7-6 to TRBJ2-1; D uncertain. The CDR3 spans 18 residues. Germline CDR1 reads SGHVS; CDR2 reads FNYEAQ. Trimming removed 6 bases at V and 1 base at J, with 22 bases between. CDR3 in amino acids: CASRQKRGSSESYNEQFF. The CDR3 DNA sequence: TGTGCCAGCAGACAAAAGCGTGGTAGTTCGGAGTCCTACAATGAGCAGTTCTTC.

The chain couples TRBV11-2 to TRBJ1-5, with D hard to call. The CDR3 length is 14 residues. V gave up 0 bases and J gave up 9 bases, with 12 bases separating them. Germline values: CDR1 SGHAT, CDR2 FQNNGV. The CDR3 is CASSLDLGGGPQHF. In DNA, the CDR3 is TGTGCCAGCAGCTTAGATTTAGGTGGTGGGCCCCAGCATTTT. The variable domain in full, with the rest retrieved from reference TRBV11-2 and TRBJ1-5, is EAGVAQSPRYKIIEKRQSVAFWCNPISGHATLYWYQQILGQGPKLLIQFQNNGVVDDSQLPKDRFSAERLKGVDSTLKIQPAKLEDSAVYLCASSLDLGGGPQHFGDGTRLSIL.